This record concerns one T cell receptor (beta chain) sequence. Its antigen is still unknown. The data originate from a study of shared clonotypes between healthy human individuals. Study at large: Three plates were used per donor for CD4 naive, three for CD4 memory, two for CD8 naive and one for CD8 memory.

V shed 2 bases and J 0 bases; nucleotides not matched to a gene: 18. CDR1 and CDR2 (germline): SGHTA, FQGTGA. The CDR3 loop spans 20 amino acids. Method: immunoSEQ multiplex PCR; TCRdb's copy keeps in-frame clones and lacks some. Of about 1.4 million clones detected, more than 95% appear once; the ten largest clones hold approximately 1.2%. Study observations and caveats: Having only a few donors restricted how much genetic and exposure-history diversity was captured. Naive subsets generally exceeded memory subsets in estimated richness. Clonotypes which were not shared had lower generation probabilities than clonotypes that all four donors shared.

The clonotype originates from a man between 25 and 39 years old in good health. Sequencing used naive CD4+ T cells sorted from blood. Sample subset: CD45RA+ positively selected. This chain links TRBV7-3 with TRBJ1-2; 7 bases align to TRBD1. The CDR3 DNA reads TGTGCCAGCAGCTTATTCAAACCGAAGCCCACAGGGGAGACTAACTATGGCTACACCTTC. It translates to CASSLFKPKPTGETNYGYTF.